This entry lists 27 T cell receptor beta chains sequenced from one sample in a study of a mutant IDH1 vaccine in newly diagnosed glioma. Sequencing was performed with immunoSEQ multiplex PCR; in TCRdb, only in-frame clones are kept and a portion is missing. The sample comprises fewer than 95,000 clones, 80% to 90% of which are singletons, and around 5% rests with the top ten. No antigen has been identified for these receptors. The time point was: week 47, end of study. The study gave 300 ug of mutant IDH1 20-mer peptide per vaccine dose, with topical imiquimod. The sequencing here drew on PBMCs, taken from a glioma patient whose treatment included an IDH1 peptide vaccine. The receptors originated from a man in his forties with glioma.

This clone is a singleton in its sample. J is TRBJ1-1 and V is TRBV7-2; D is uncertain. The V gene lost 5 bases and the J gene lost 3 bases, with 13 bases spanning the gap. This CDR3 has 14 amino acids. CDR1 is SGHTA and CDR2 is FQGNSA in the germline V gene. CDR3 bases: TGTGCCAGCAGCCGGGAGGTAGGGCACACTGAAGCTTTCTTT. It codes for CASSREVGHTEAFF.

The chain links TRBV18 to TRBJ1-6; D call uncertain. Trimming shortened V by 1 base and J by 7 bases, and 14 bases separated the two germline ends. This CDR3 comprises 16 residues. From germline, CDR1 is KGHSH and CDR2 LQKENI. This CDR3 is CASSPHSFGRNSPLHF. In DNA form, the CDR3 reads TGTGCCAGCTCACCACATAGCTTCGGGAGAAATTCACCCCTCCACTTT.

The chain couples TRBV4-1 to TRBJ1-1; D unresolved. V lost 3 bases, J lost 3 bases, and 11 bases lay in between. This CDR3 comprises 14 residues. Per germline, CDR1 MGHRA and CDR2 YSYEKL. DNA for the CDR3: TGCGCCAGCAGCCACCCTACACGGTACACTGAAGCTTTCTTT. It is translated as CASSHPTRYTEAFF.

The chain couples TRBV7-2 to TRBJ2-7; D unclear. Germline CDR1 and CDR2: SGHTA and FQGNSA. This CDR3 has 15 residues. V was pared by 2 bases and J by 0 bases, with 11 bases between. This CDR3 reads CASSLRRVSSYEQYF. CDR3 coding DNA: TGTGCCAGCAGCTTACGACGGGTAAGCTCCTACGAGCAGTACTTC.

The CDR3 sequence is CASRFLAGKNIQYF. The CDR3 nucleotides read TGTGCCAGCAGATTTTTAGCGGGGAAAAACATTCAGTACTTC. The rearrangement joins TRBV2 to TRBJ2-4; 8 nucleotides match TRBD2. J was trimmed by 4 bases and V by 6 bases; bases with no gene match: 5. This CDR3 is built from 14 residues. The germline V gene has CDR1 SNHLY and CDR2 FYNNEI.

This chain links TRBV27 with TRBJ2-3, with D possibly being TRBD2 (7 bases). Trimming took 3 bases from V and 0 from J, leaving 19 bases between them. Germline V lookup: CDR1 MNHEY, CDR2 SMNVEV (reference sequence). The CDR3 consists of 18 residues. CDR3 in amino acids: CASSFGGGSAGSTDTQYF. CDR3 nucleotides: TGTGCCAGCAGTTTCGGGGGCGGGAGCGCTGGAAGCACAGATACGCAGTATTTT.

This clone was observed once. This chain links TRBV19 with TRBJ1-1; the match to TRBD1 covers 9 bases. Germline V lookup: CDR1 LNHDA, CDR2 SQIVND (reference sequence). The ends lost 2 bases at V and 0 bases at J; junction bases unmatched: 7. This CDR3 comprises 17 residues. The DNA for the CDR3 is TGTGCCAGTAGTATACGACAGGGGGGGATCATGAACACTGAAGCTTTCTTT. Encoded protein: CASSIRQGGIMNTEAFF.

This clone has just one count. The chain employs TRBV25-1 and TRBJ2-7; a weak D match, TRBD1 (6 bases). CDR3 length: 14 residues. V lost 1 base and J lost 3, with 10 bases in between. The germline gives CDR1 MGHDK, CDR2 SYGVNS. CDR3 in amino acids: CASSESGVLYEQYF. The DNA for the CDR3 is TGTGCCAGCAGTGAATCAGGGGTCCTCTACGAGCAGTACTTC.

The chain joins TRBV18 to TRBJ2-5, with TRBD2 as a possible D gene (7 bases). V lost 2 bases, J lost 5 bases, and 12 bases lay in between. The germline V gene has CDR1 KGHSH and CDR2 LQKENI. This CDR3 region has 14 residues. This CDR3 reads CASSPVGGPETQYF. The CDR3 DNA sequence: TGTGCCAGCTCACCAGTGGGGGGGCCGGAGACCCAGTACTTC.

The chain employs TRBV6-5 and TRBJ1-2; D gene unclear. Trimming removed 7 bases at V and 6 bases at J, with 21 bases between. Germline V lookup: CDR1 MNHEY, CDR2 SVGAGI. This CDR3 comprises 15 residues. In DNA form, the CDR3 reads TGTGCCAGCACCACGGCGCGTCCTAAAGGTGATGGCTACACCTTC. This encodes CASTTARPKGDGYTF.

This sequence joins TRBV7-2 and TRBJ2-5, with 14 bases that match TRBD2. The germline V gene has CDR1 SGHTA and CDR2 FQGNSA. The CDR3 consists of 17 residues. With V trimmed by 1 base and J by 3 bases, 4 bases remained unmatched. CDR3: CASSLVGTSGGEETQYF. The DNA of the CDR3 is TGTGCCAGCAGCTTAGTCGGGACTAGCGGGGGAGAAGAGACCCAGTACTTC.

The chain couples TRBV4-3 to TRBJ1-6; D uncertain. The ends were cut back, 0 bases at V and 3 bases at J, with 12 bases in the middle. The CDR3 is 17 amino acids. Germline V gives CDR1 LGHNA, CDR2 YSLEER. The CDR3 coding sequence is TGCGCCAGCAGCCAAGATATAGGAGCGGTCTATAATTCACCCCTCCACTTT. Protein: CASSQDIGAVYNSPLHF.

This chain joins TRBV6-5 and TRBJ2-7; D gene ambiguous. V lost 2 bases and J 2 bases, leaving 7 bases between the germline ends. CDR3 size: 13 residues. CDR1 and CDR2 (germline): MNHEY, SVGAGI. For the CDR3, the DNA is TGTGCCAGCAGTTACAGGGAAGCCTACGAGCAGTACTTC. This gives the protein CASSYREAYEQYF.

The rearrangement uses TRBV4-1 and TRBJ2-1; TRBD1 matches 10 bases. The CDR3 loop spans 16 amino acids. V lost 0 bases, J lost 6 bases, and 5 bases stayed unmatched. Germline values: CDR1 MGHRA, CDR2 YSYEKL. CDR3 in amino acids: CASSQEGQGISNEQFF. The CDR3 DNA reads as TGCGCCAGCAGCCAAGAGGGACAGGGGATTTCCAATGAGCAGTTCTTC.

V usage is TRBV7-2 and J usage is TRBJ2-7; maybe TRBD1 (5 bases). Germline CDR1 reads SGHTA; CDR2 reads FQGNSA. V was cut by 7 bases and J by 0 bases, with 19 bases left in between. The CDR3 length is 16 residues. The CDR3 loop reads CASTPGAAVLSYEQYF. CDR3 nucleotides: TGTGCCAGCACTCCTGGGGCGGCGGTACTCTCCTACGAGCAGTACTTC.

V usage is TRBV29-1 and J usage is TRBJ2-3; TRBD1 is a possible D gene (6 bases). The CDR3 extends over 14 amino acids. CDR1 is SQVTM, CDR2 ANQGSEA, per germline. V lost 4 bases to trimming and J lost 6 bases, with 17 bases between them. The CDR3 DNA is TGCAGCGTTGTTCAGGGGAGTCGACCCGATACGCAGTATTTT. Protein sequence: CSVVQGSRPDTQYF.

The table lists this clone with a count of one. V is TRBV28 and J is TRBJ2-7; 8 nucleotides agree with TRBD1. This CDR3 is built from 14 residues. V shed 6 bases, J shed 4 bases, and the junction held 8 bases outside the gene matches. Germline V gene data show CDR1 as MDHEN and CDR2 as SYDVKM. CDR3 loop: CASRGGQGLYEQYF. CDR3 bases: TGTGCCAGCAGGGGAGGACAGGGACTGTACGAGCAGTACTTC.

The J gene is TRBJ2-5, the V gene TRBV4-3, with D hard to call. CDR1 is LGHNA, CDR2 YSLEER, per germline. V lost 9 bases, J lost 5 bases, and 19 bases lay in between. The CDR3 extends over 14 amino acids. This CDR3 is CARPHWTRAETQYF. Here the CDR3 DNA reads TGCGCCAGGCCACATTGGACCCGTGCCGAGACCCAGTACTTC.

This clone showed up just once. CDR3 DNA: TGCGCCAGCAGCCAAGATCGAGGGACAGGGGGTGAAAAACTGTTTTTT. This encodes CASSQDRGTGGEKLFF. V gene TRBV4-3 combines with J gene TRBJ1-4, with 11 bases that match TRBD1. V lost 0 bases and J lost 7; bases outside the gene matches: 4. Per the germline V gene, CDR1 is LGHNA and CDR2 is YSLEER. The CDR3 contains 16 residues.

This chain uses TRBV21-1 with TRBJ1-2; the listed D gene, TRBD1, was not tested against the DNA. TRBV21-1 is classified as a pseudogene. There are 13 residues in the CDR3. The CDR3 reads CASPGGENYGYTF. The CDR3 nucleotides read TGTGCCAGCCCAGGGGGCGAAAACTATGGCTACACCTTC.

The chain is built from TRBV7-6 and TRBJ2-7; no reliable D call. V was trimmed by 0 bases and J by 7 bases, leaving 16 bases between them. The CDR3 sequence is 15 residues long. Germline assignment: CDR1 SGHVS and CDR2 FNYEAQ. The CDR3 protein is CASSLAWSGSVEQYF. DNA for the CDR3: TGTGCCAGCAGCTTAGCTTGGTCAGGCTCCGTGGAGCAGTACTTC. The complete variable domain, with remaining parts taken from reference TRBV7-6 and TRBJ2-7, reads GAGVSQSPRYKVTKRGQDVALRCDPISGHVSLYWYRQALGQGPEFLTYFNYEAQQDKSGLPNDRFSAERPEGSISTLTIQRTEQRDSAMYRCASSLAWSGSVEQYFGPGTRLTVT.

The rearrangement joins TRBV10-1 to TRBJ1-2; TRBD1 aligns across 7 bases. CDR3 length equals 13 residues. V shed 4 bases and J 4 bases; nucleotides not matched to a gene: 3. The germline V gene encodes CDR1 WNHNN and CDR2 SYGVQD (reference sequence). CDR3 region: CASSGNRGYGYTF. In DNA form, the CDR3 reads TGCGCCAGCAGTGGAAACAGGGGCTATGGCTACACCTTC.

V is TRBV25-1 and J is TRBJ2-1, with D perhaps matching TRBD1 or TRBD2 (6 bases each). The germline V gene has CDR1 MGHDK and CDR2 SYGVNS. Trimming shortened V by 1 base and J by 7 bases, and 17 bases separated the two germline ends. The CDR3 sequence is 16 residues long. CDR3 DNA sequence: TGTGCCAGCAGTGAATGGGGGGCGGGGTCCGGGAATGAGCAGTTCTTC. Translating it yields CASSEWGAGSGNEQFF.

The chain links TRBV30 to TRBJ2-7, with D unclear. Trimming cost V 0 bases and J 6 bases, with 18 bases left between them. CDR1 is GTSNPN and CDR2 is SVGIG in the germline V gene (reference sequence). The CDR3 is 15 residues long. CDR3 DNA: TGTGCCTGGAGTGTAATAGGGCTCGGTTTAGTCGAGCAGTACTTC. Translation gives CAWSVIGLGLVEQYF.

This clone occurred once. CDR3 DNA sequence: TGTGCCAGCAGCTTAGATTCGGCGAGCGAGCAGTACTTC. This gives the protein CASSLDSASEQYF. The J gene is TRBJ2-7, the V gene TRBV7-8; no clear D. Germline V gives CDR1 SGHVS, CDR2 FQNEAQ. V lost 1 base and J 6 bases, leaving 10 bases between the germline ends. The CDR3 is made up of 13 amino acids.

In its sample, this clone was seen once. This chain links TRBV5-5 with TRBJ1-2, with 9 bases matching TRBD1. Germline V lookup: CDR1 SGHKS, CDR2 YYEKEE (reference sequence). The CDR3 length is 13 residues. V trimming: 7 bases; J trimming: 4 bases; junction bases outside the gene matches: 5. CDR3 loop: CASGQGRSYGYTF. The CDR3 DNA is TGTGCCAGCGGACAGGGGAGGAGCTATGGCTACACCTTC.

The V gene is TRBV5-4, the J gene TRBJ2-7; a possible D gene is TRBD2 (6 bases). The CDR3 sequence is 15 residues long. The germline V gene has CDR1 SGHNT and CDR2 YYREEE (reference sequence). V was pared by 3 bases and J by 1 base, with 14 bases between. The chain's CDR3 is CASSWGESGSYEQYF. The CDR3 DNA reads TGTGCCAGCAGCTGGGGGGAAAGCGGGTCCTACGAGCAGTACTTC. The full variable domain, completed using reference TRBV5-4 and TRBJ2-7, is ETGVTQSPTHLIKTRGQQVTLRCSSQSGHNTVSWYQQALGQGPQFIFQYYREEENGRGNFPPRFSGLQFPNYSSELNVNALELDDSALYLCASSWGESGSYEQYFGPGTRLTVT.